This TCR beta chain was captured by sequencing in a study of cytomegalovirus exposure and HLA in healthy donors. As for the study in general: As an earlier analysis found, about 200 million T cells yielded about 100 million unique TCR beta sequences.

Germline V gene lookup returns CDR1 MNHEY and CDR2 SVGAGI. The ends were cut back, 4 bases at V and 8 bases at J, with 17 bases in the middle. The CDR3 runs to 15 residues. This PCR relied on a set of 60 Vbeta primers and 13 Jbeta primers. TCRdb keeps only in-frame clones here, not all; method: immunoSEQ multiplex PCR. The sample spans tens of thousands of clones; the ten largest clones claim 2.1%. Sequenced input: PBMCs. The clonotype comes from a woman between 18 and 29 years old in good health and CMV-seronegative. This chain joins TRBV6-5 and TRBJ1-4; a weak D match, TRBD1 (6 bases). The CDR3: CASSLRGGLREKLFF. CDR3 sequence (DNA): TGTGCCAGCAGTTTACGAGGGGGTCTAAGGGAAAAACTGTTTTTT.